This T cell receptor (beta chain) was recorded in a study of cytomegalovirus exposure and HLA in healthy donors. Overall study: There were approximately 400 genotyped donors. Of these, roughly 80% fell in the genetic ancestry cluster associated with self-reported Caucasian donors.

Trimming removed 7 bases at V and 2 bases at J, with 15 bases between. This CDR3 has 14 amino acids. Germline loops: CDR1 LNHDA, CDR2 SQIVND (reference sequence). Donors in the study were healthy people who gave bone marrow. The PCR ran on 60 Vbeta and 13 Jbeta primers. Only in-frame clones appear in the TCRdb table, and some are missing; sequencing was by immunoSEQ multiplex PCR. This sample's table has about 170,000 clones. The rearrangement links TRBV19 to TRBJ2-7, with a possible D match to TRBD2 (6 bases). The sequence came from a woman under 30 in good health and CMV-seropositive. The material sequenced was PBMCs. The CDR3 here is CASNRGGNAYEQYF. The CDR3 bases are TGTGCCAGTAATAGAGGAGGGAACGCCTACGAGCAGTACTTC.